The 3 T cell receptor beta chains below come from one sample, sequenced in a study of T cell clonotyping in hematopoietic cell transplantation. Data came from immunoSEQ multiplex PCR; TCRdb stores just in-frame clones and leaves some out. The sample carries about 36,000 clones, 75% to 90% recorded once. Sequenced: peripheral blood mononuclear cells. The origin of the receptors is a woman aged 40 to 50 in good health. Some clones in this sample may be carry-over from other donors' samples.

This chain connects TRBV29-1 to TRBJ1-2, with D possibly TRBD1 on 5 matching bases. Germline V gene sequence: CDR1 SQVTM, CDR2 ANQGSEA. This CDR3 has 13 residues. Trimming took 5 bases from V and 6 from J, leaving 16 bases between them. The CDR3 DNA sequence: TGCAGCGTTTTAAGACAGCCCGGCCATGGCTACACCTTC. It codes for CSVLRQPGHGYTF.

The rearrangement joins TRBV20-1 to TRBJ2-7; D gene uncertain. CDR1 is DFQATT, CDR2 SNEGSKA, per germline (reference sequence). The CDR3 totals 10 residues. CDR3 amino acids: CSAKVGEQYF. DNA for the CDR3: TGCAGCGCCAAGGTAGGAGAGCAGTACTTC.

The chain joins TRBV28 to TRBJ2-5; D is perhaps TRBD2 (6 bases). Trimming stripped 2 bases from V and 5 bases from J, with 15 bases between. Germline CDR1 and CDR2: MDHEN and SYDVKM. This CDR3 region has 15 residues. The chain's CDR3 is CASSLGGEVGETQYF. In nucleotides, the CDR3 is TGTGCCAGCAGTTTAGGAGGGGAAGTTGGGGAGACCCAGTACTTC.